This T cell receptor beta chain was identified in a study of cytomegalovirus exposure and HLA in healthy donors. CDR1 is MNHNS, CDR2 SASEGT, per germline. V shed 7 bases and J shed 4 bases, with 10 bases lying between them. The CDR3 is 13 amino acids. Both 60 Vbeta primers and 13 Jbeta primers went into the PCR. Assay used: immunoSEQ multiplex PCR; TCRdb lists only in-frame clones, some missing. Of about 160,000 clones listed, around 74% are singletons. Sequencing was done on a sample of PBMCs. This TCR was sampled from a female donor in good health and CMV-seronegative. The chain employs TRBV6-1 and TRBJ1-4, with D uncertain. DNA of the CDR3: TGTGCCAGCATGGCGGGGTTTAATGAAAAACTGTTTTTT. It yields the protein CASMAGFNEKLFF.